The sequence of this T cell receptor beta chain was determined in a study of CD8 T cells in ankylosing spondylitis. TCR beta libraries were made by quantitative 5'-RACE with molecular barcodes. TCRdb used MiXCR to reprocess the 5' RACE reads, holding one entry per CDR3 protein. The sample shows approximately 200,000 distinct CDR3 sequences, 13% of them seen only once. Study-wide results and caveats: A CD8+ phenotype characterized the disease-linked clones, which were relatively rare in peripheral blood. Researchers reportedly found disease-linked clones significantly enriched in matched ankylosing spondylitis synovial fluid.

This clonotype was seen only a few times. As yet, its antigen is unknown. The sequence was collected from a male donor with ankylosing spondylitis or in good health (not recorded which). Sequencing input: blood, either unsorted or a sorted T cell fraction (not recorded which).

CDR3 in DNA: TGCAGTGCTGGCAGAAAAAACCCCTTAGCCAAAAACATTCAGTACTTC. Translated, it gives CSAGRKNPLAKNIQYF. The chain carries TRBV20-1 and TRBJ2-4; no clear D gene. Germline V CDR1 and CDR2: DFQATT, SNEGSKA (reference sequence). V was trimmed by 5 bases and J by 0 bases, leaving 17 bases between them. CDR3 length equals 16 residues.